This is a list of T cell receptor beta chains from one sample in a study of cytotoxic CD8 clonotypes in ibrutinib-treated CLL. The repertoire was sequenced with immunoSEQ multiplex PCR; TCRdb's copy has only in-frame clones and lacks some. The sample holds roughly 300,000 clones; 60% to 80% are singletons and the top ten take roughly 6%. This sample comprised PBMCs, obtained at disease progression, from a patient treated with ibrutinib. These receptors originate from a human donor with chronic lymphocytic leukemia. Both conserved end residues are part of each CDR3.

v_gene: TRBV6-5; len: 15; CDR3aa: CASSYLTASRYEAFF
v_gene: TRBV2; len: 15; CDR3aa: CASSDRTIGGHTQYF
v_gene: TRBV6-5; len: 15; CDR3aa: CASSSSGGAPGELFF
v_gene: TRBV12-5; len: 14; CDR3aa: CASGGQGAPGEQYF
v_gene: TRBV19; len: 15; CDR3aa: CASSPGTSGLYEQYF
v_gene: TRBV11-2; len: 14; CDR3aa: CASSPTGRRGEQYF
v_gene: TRBV27; len: 12; CDR3aa: CASSPPGNEQFF
v_gene: TRBV7-9; len: 14; CDR3aa: CASTLAGGLYEQFF
v_gene: TRBV18; len: 17; CDR3aa: CASSPDQGALRLYEQYF
v_gene: TRBV4-1; len: 16; CDR3aa: CASSFVAGGPYNEQFF
v_gene: TRBV5-1; len: 12; CDR3aa: CASSRTGTEAFF
v_gene: TRBV29-1; len: 14; CDR3aa: CSVPAGGSFNEQFF
v_gene: TRBV7-2; len: 14; CDR3aa: CASSPQVAGYEQYF
v_gene: TRBV19; len: 15; CDR3aa: CASSISDRAVGEAFF
v_gene: TRBV15; len: 13; CDR3aa: CATSRGGDQPQHF
v_gene: TRBV29-1; len: 14; CDR3aa: CSVLTEPPGYEQYF
v_gene: TRBV5-1; len: 16; CDR3aa: CASSLFPGQVQETQYF
v_gene: TRBV28; len: 15; CDR3aa: CASRPRQRRSYEQYF
v_gene: TRBV18; len: 15; CDR3aa: CASSPSSGSSYEQYF
v_gene: TRBV5-1; len: 15; CDR3aa: CASSPSPVRANVLTF
v_gene: TRBV7-2; len: 14; CDR3aa: CASSLARAGNTIYF
v_gene: TRBV10-1; len: 13; CDR3aa: CASSDPSLDEQFF
v_gene: TRBV5-6; len: 14; CDR3aa: CASGSAVPGNTIYF
v_gene: TRBV4-1; len: 16; CDR3aa: CASSQPRDRVSGEQYF
v_gene: TRBV7-9; len: 14; CDR3aa: CASRSTAASYEQYF
v_gene: TRBV6-6; len: 15; CDR3aa: CASRSRQGTQETQYF
v_gene: TRBV5-1; len: 14; CDR3aa: CASSLRELPGELFF
v_gene: TRBV9; len: 15; CDR3aa: CASSIGTGNTGELFF
v_gene: TRBV4-2; len: 17; CDR3aa: CASSLDSMEAGNQPQHF
v_gene: TRBV4-3; len: 17; CDR3aa: CASSQELGGILTGELFF
v_gene: TRBV5-1; len: 16; CDR3aa: CASSLGTSGQGGELFF
v_gene: TRBV4-1; len: 16; CDR3aa: CASSVRDREGYTEAFF
v_gene: TRBV28; len: 16; CDR3aa: CASSLRGQYSNQPQHF
v_gene: TRBV7-6; len: 13; CDR3aa: CASTRDRGGTQYF
v_gene: TRBV11-2; len: 11; CDR3aa: CASSLDRPLFF
v_gene: TRBV13; len: 16; CDR3aa: CASSLTRSASTDTQYF
v_gene: TRBV28; len: 12; CDR3aa: CASRSSEDTIYF
v_gene: TRBV11-1; len: 14; CDR3aa: CASSFRQGYTEAFF
v_gene: TRBV7-6; len: 17; CDR3aa: CASSLVGTSGGRETQYF
v_gene: TRBV7-2; len: 15; CDR3aa: CASQNRAGPGNIQYF
v_gene: TRBV18; len: 15; CDR3aa: CASSPPLRRNTEAFF
v_gene: TRBV7-3; len: 17; CDR3aa: CASSYPGLAHTTGELFF
v_gene: TRBV27; len: 16; CDR3aa: CASSRTSGPLGGEQFF
v_gene: TRBV6-5; len: 13; CDR3aa: CASSFKGVYEQYF
v_gene: TRBV11-2; len: 19; CDR3aa: CASSSRDANFRGSGNTIYF
v_gene: TRBV19; len: 14; CDR3aa: CASSIGQGMQPQHF
v_gene: TRBV18; len: 18; CDR3aa: CASSPPSRLTRYTGELFF
v_gene: TRBV6-5; len: 12; CDR3aa: CAVRTEPGELFF
v_gene: TRBV7-2; len: 12; CDR3aa: CASSLREGEQYF
v_gene: TRBV18; len: 16; CDR3aa: CASSPGQGGSTDTQYF
v_gene: TRBV15; len: 15; CDR3aa: CATSLGGESNQPQHF
v_gene: TRBV27; len: 13; CDR3aa: CASTERQGVREYF
v_gene: TRBV6-5; len: 13; CDR3aa: CASISGGPGELFF
v_gene: TRBV27; len: 15; CDR3aa: CASSSISRGVETQYF
v_gene: TRBV6-5; len: 14; CDR3aa: CASSYGGTQETQYF
v_gene: TRBV7-8; len: 15; CDR3aa: CASSLPGLVKDEQYF
v_gene: TRBV18; len: 12; CDR3aa: CASSPRSGTQYF
v_gene: TRBV11-1; len: 12; CDR3aa: CASSHQHNEQFF
v_gene: TRBV30; len: 14; CDR3aa: CAWIGGAPGNTIYF